The 2 T cell receptor beta chains in this list originate from one sample, sequenced in a study of blood T cell repertoires in COVID-19. TCRdb's copy holds only in-frame clones and misses some; the assay was immunoSEQ multiplex PCR. This sample has 70,000 to 95,000 clones, with 90% found just once. What was sequenced was peripheral blood. The receptors here all came from a human donor with active COVID-19. The donor label of this sample is uncertain.

The chain combines TRBV6-1 with TRBJ1-6; D is uncertain. The CDR3 runs to 18 residues. Trimming removed 3 bases at V and 0 bases at J, with 15 bases between. The germline V gene encodes CDR1 MNHNS and CDR2 SASEGT. This chain's CDR3 is CASSDGDNQSSYNSPLHF. The CDR3 bases are TGTGCCAGCAGTGACGGCGACAATCAGAGCTCCTATAATTCACCCCTCCACTTT.

The CDR3 nucleotides read TGTGCCAGCAGCTTTCGGCAGGGCCATGGCTACACCTTC. This translates into CASSFRQGHGYTF. The chain combines TRBV7-2 with TRBJ1-2; D may be TRBD1 (5 bases). The CDR3 totals 13 residues. The V and J ends lost 3 bases and 6 bases respectively, with 11 bases between them. Germline assignment: CDR1 SGHTA and CDR2 FQGNSA.